The present entry profiles one T cell receptor (beta chain) with its context. No cognate antigen has been identified for it. No qualities accompany the bases; no much larger clone lies one base away. This sample was included in a study of blood T cell repertoires in COVID-19 (TCRdb year 2020). With respect to the entire study: Samples covering the acute and convalescent phases of COVID-19 were provided by collaborators in the United States, Italy and Spain. The repertoires were made available in a free public database intended to serve as a resource for research on the immune response to SARS-CoV-2. The material from the prospective study consisted of cDNA or gDNA derived from T cells, B-cell-depleted T cells, or PBMCs. Deeply sampled blood TCRbeta repertoires from subjects exposed to, actively infected with, or recovered from COVID-19 were included in the dataset. The samples were drawn from the first 160 participants of the ongoing ImmuneRACE study and from under 1,500 subjects provided by 6 global collaborators. Sample metadata almost always included a de-identified subject ID, COVID-19 status, age in years and sex. HLA class I and class II types, where available, came from metadata supplied by the sample provider rather than from assay-based typing. General study outcomes and caveats: The quantity of clinical and demographic metadata differed by source and by participant and was supplied without curation.

Samples from volunteer blood donors who had recovered from COVID-19 were contributed by a second Seattle source. Whole blood was collected in K2EDTA tubes by collaborating institutions according to the institutions' own protocols. For TCRbeta analysis, collaborator samples were shipped as frozen whole blood, as isolated PBMCs, or as DNA extracted from either sample type. After removal of 0 bases from V and 3 bases from J, the junction retains 0 bases not matched to a gene. The germline V gene (reference sequence) yields SGHNT for CDR1 and YYREEE for CDR2. The CDR3 starts with the cysteine, ends with the phenylalanine, and has 16 residues. Of all the DNA, just the CDR3 is kept, 48 bases in frame from base 1. TCRbeta CDR3 regions were amplified from genomic DNA by means of the immunoSEQ Assay, a bias-controlled multiplex PCR. On the study's bioinformatics: The number of nucleated cells in each sample was estimated from the amplification of reference gene primers within the assay. To quantify the absolute abundance of each unique TCRbeta CDR3 rearrangement, sequence reads were collapsed and filtered. For each sample, productive Simpson clonality was calculated as the square root of Simpson's diversity index across productive rearrangements. TCRdb holds this immuneACCESS table with in-frame rearrangements only. Some clones are missing; in checked studies, unresolved V genes explain under half, and the rest has no known cause. V and J calls and clone size are copied from that table; D and trimming were computed from the DNA. Within this sample are about 300,000 clones, with over 70% of them counted one time only. The leading ten clones occupy roughly 1.6% of the sample.

The origin of this receptor is a woman between 40 and 55 years old who had recovered from COVID-19. The sample comprised peripheral blood. The chain was built from TRBV5-4 and TRBJ2-2, with 12 bases aligning to TRBD2. The CDR3 is CASSLGLAGDTGELFF. The bases are TGTGCCAGCAGCTTGGGACTAGCGGGGGACACCGGGGAGCTGTTTTTT.